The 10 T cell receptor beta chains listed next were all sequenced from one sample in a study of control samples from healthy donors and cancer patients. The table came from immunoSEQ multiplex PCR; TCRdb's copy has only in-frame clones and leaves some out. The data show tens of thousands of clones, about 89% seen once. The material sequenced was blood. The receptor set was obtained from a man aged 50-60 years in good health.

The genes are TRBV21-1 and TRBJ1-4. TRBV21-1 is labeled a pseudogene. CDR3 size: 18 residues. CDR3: CASSKGVQRRSRNEKLFF. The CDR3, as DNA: TGTGCCAGCAGCAAAGGGGTCCAGAGACGGTCCCGGAATGAAAAACTGTTTTTT.

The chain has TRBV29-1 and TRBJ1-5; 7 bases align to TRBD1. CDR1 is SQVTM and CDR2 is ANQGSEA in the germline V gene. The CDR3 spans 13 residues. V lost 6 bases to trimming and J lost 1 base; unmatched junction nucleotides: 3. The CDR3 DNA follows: TGCAGCGTGGGGACAGCGAGCAATCAGCCCCAGCATTTT. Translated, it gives CSVGTASNQPQHF. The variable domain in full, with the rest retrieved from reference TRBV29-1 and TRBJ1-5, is SAVISQKPSRDICQRGTSLTIQCQVDSQVTMMFWYRQQPGQSLTLIATANQGSEATYESGFVIDKFPISRPNLTFSTLTVSNMSPEDSSIYLCSVGTASNQPQHFGDGTRLSIL.

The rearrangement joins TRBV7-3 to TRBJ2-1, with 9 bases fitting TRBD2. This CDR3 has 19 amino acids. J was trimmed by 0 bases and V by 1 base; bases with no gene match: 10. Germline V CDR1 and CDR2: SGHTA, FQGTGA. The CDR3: CASSLSGGGALSSYNEQFF. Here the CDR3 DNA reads TGTGCCAGCAGCTTAAGCGGCGGGGGGGCCCTAAGCTCCTACAATGAGCAGTTCTTC.

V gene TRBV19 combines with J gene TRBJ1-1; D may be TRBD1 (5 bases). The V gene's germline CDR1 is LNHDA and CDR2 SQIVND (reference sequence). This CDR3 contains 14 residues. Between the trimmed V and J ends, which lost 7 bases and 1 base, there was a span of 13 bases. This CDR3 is CASTLGAENTEAFF. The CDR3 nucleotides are TGTGCCAGTACCCTAGGGGCCGAGAACACTGAAGCTTTCTTT.

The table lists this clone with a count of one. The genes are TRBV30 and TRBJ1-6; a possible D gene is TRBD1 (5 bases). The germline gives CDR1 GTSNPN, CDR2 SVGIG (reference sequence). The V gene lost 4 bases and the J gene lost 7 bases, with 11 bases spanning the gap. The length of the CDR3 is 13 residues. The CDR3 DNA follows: TGTGCCTGGATGCGGGGCGCCAATTCACCCCTCCACTTT. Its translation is CAWMRGANSPLHF.

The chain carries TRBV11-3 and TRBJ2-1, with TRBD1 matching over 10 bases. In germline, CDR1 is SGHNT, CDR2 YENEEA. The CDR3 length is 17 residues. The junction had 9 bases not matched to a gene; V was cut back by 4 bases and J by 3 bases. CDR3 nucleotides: TGTGCCAGCAGCTATCGCGGGGGACAGGGGTTCTACAATGAGCAGTTCTTC. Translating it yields CASSYRGGQGFYNEQFF. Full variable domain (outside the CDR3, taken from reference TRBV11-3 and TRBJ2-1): EAGVVQSPRYKIIEKKQPVAFWCNPISGHNTLYWYLQNLGQGPELLIRYENEEAVDDSQLPKDRFSAERLKGVDSTLKIQPAELGDSAVYLCASSYRGGQGFYNEQFFGPGTRLTVL.

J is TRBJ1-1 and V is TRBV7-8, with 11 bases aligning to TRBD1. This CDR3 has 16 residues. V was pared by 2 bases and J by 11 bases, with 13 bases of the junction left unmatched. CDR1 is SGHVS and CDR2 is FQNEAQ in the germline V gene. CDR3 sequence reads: CASSLTRRTGGLSAFF. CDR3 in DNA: TGTGCCAGCAGCTTAACCCGCCGGACAGGGGGCTTGAGCGCTTTCTTT.

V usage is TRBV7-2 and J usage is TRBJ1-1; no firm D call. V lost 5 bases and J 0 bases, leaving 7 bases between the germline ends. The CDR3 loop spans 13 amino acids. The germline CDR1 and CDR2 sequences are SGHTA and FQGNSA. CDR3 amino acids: CASSGGVNTEAFF. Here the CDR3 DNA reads TGTGCCAGCAGCGGCGGGGTGAACACTGAAGCTTTCTTT.

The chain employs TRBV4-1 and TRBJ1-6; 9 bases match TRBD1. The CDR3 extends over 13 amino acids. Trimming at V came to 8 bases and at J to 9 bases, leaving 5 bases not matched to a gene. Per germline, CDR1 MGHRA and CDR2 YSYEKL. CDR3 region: CASLGQGASPLHF. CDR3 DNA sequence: TGCGCCAGCCTGGGACAGGGAGCTTCACCCCTCCACTTT.

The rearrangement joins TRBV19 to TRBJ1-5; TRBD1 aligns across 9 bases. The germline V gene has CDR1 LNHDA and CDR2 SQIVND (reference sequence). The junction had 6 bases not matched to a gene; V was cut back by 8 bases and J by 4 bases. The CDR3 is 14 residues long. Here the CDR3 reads CASRTGGWNQPQHF. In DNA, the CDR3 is TGTGCCAGTCGCACAGGGGGCTGGAATCAGCCCCAGCATTTT. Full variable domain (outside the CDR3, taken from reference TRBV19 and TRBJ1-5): DGGITQSPKYLFRKEGQNVTLSCEQNLNHDAMYWYRQDPGQGLRLIYYSQIVNDFQKGDIAEGYSVSREKKESFPLTVTSAQKNPTAFYLCASRTGGWNQPQHFGDGTRLSIL.